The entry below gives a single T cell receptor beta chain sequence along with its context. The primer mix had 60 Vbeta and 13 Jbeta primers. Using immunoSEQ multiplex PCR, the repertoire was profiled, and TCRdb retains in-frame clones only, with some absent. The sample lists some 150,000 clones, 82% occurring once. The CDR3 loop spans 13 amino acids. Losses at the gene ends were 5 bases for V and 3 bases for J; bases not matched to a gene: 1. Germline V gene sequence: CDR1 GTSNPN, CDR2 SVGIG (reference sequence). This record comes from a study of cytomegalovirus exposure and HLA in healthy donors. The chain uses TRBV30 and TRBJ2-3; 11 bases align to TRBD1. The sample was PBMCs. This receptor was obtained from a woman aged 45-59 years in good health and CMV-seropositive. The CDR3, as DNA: TGTGCCTGGGGGACAGGGGGTACAGATACGCAGTATTTT. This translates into CAWGTGGTDTQYF.